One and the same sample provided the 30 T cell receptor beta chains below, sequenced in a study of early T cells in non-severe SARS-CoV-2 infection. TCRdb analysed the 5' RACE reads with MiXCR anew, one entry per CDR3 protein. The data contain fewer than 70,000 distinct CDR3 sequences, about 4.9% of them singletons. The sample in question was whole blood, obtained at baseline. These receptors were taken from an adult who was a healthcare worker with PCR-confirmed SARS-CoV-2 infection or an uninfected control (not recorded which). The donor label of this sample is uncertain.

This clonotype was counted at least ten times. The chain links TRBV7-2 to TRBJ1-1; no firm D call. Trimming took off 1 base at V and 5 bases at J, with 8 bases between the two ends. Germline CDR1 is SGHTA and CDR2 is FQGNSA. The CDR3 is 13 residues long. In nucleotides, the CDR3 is TGTGCCAGCAGCTTAGTCTCGACTACTGAAGCTTTCTTT. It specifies CASSLVSTTEAFF.

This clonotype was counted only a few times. CDR3 in DNA: TGTGCCAGCAGTTACGACAGGGTGAAAGAGACCCAGTACTTC. Encoded protein: CASSYDRVKETQYF. V and J are TRBV6-2 or TRBV6-3 and TRBJ2-5, with 7 nucleotides matching TRBD1. The germline CDR1 and CDR2 sequences are MNHEY and SVGEGT. V gave up 2 bases and J gave up 3 bases; unmatched junction bases: 3. This CDR3 comprises 14 residues.

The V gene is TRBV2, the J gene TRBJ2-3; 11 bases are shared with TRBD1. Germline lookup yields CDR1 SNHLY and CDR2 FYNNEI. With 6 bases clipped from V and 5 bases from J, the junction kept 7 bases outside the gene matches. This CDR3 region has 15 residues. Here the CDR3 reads CASSQGQGEGDTQYF. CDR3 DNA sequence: TGTGCCAGCAGCCAGGGACAGGGGGAAGGAGATACGCAGTATTTT.

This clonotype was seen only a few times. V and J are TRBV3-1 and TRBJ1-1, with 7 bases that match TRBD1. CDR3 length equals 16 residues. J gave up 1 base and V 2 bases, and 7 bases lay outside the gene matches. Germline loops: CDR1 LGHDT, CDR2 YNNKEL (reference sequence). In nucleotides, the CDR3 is TGTGCCAGCAGCCAACACTCGGGGACAGCGAACACTGAAGCTTTCTTT. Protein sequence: CASSQHSGTANTEAFF.

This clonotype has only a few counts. This CDR3 is CASSLGQLNSPLHF. DNA of the CDR3: TGTGCCAGCAGCTTAGGACAGCTTAATTCACCCCTCCACTTT. The gene calls are TRBV5-8 and TRBJ1-6; the D gene is possibly TRBD1 (6 bases). The CDR3 is 14 residues long. V lost 2 bases, J lost 6 bases, and 9 bases lay in between. Germline lookup yields CDR1 SGHTS and CDR2 YDEGEE.

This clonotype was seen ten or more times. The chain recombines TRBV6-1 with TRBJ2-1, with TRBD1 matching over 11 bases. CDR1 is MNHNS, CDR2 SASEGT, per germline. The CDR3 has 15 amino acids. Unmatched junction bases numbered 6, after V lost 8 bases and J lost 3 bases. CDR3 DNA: TGTGCCAGCGGAGCCGGGACAGGGGGCTACAATGAGCAGTTCTTC. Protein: CASGAGTGGYNEQFF.

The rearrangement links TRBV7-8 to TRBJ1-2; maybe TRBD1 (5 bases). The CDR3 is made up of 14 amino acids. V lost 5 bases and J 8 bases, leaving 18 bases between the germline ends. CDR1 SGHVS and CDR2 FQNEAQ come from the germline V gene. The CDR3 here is CASSPSTGDLGYTF. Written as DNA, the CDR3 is TGTGCCAGCAGCCCTTCTACCGGGGACCTGGGCTACACCTTC.

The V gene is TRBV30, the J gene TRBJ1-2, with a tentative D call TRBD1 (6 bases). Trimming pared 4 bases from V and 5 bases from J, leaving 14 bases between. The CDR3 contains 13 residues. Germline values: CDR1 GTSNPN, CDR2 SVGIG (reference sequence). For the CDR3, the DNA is TGTGCCTGGACCCCCGACAGGAGATATGGCTACACCTTC. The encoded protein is CAWTPDRRYGYTF.

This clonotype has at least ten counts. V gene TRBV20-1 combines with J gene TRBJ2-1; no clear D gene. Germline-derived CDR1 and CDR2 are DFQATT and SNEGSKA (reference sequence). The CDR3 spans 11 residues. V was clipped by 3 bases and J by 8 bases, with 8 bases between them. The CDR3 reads CSARLIYEQFF. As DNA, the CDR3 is TGCAGTGCTAGGTTGATTTATGAGCAGTTCTTC.

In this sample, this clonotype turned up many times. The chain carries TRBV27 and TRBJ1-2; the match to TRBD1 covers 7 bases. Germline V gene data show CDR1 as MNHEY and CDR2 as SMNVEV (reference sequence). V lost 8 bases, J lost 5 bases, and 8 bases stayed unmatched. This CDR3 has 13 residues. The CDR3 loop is CASGQGVPYGYTF. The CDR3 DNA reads TGTGCCAGCGGGCAGGGGGTACCTTATGGCTACACCTTC.

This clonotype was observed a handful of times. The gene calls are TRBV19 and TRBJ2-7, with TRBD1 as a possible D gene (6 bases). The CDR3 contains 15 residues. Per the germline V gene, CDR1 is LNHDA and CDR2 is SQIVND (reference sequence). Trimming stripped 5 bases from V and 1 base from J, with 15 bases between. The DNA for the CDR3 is TGTGCCAGTAGTGGGGGCAGGGGAGCGTCCTACGAGCAGTACTTC. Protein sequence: CASSGGRGASYEQYF.

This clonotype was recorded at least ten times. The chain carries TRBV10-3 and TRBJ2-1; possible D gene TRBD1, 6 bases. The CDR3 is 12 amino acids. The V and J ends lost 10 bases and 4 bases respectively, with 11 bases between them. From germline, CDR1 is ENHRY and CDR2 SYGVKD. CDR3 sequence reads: CASGQTYNEQFF. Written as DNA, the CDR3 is TGTGCCAGCGGACAGACATACAATGAGCAGTTCTTC.

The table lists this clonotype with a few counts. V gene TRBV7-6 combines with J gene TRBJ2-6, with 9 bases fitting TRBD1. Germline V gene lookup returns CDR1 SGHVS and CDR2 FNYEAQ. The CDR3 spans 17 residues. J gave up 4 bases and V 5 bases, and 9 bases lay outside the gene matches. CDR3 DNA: TGTGCCAGCAGCGCTACGTACAGGGGGCCAGGGGCCAACGTCCTGACTTTC. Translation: CASSATYRGPGANVLTF.

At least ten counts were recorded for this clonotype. The CDR3 bases are TGCAGTGCTAGAAGGGACGGAGCTAACACTGAAGCTTTCTTT. The encoded protein is CSARRDGANTEAFF. This chain connects TRBV20-1 to TRBJ1-1; TRBD1 is a possible D gene (5 bases). This CDR3 is 14 amino acids long. Germline V CDR1 and CDR2: DFQATT, SNEGSKA (reference sequence). Trimming pared 2 bases from V and 2 bases from J, leaving 12 bases between.

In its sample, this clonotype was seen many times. CDR3 in amino acids: CSAPPYGSSGNTIYF. For the CDR3, the DNA is TGCAGTGCTCCCCCCTACGGTAGCTCTGGAAACACCATATATTTT. The rearrangement uses TRBV20-1 and TRBJ1-3; D call uncertain. The germline V and J ends were trimmed by 5 bases and 0 bases, with 14 bases remaining between them. This CDR3 contains 15 residues. The V gene's germline CDR1 is DFQATT and CDR2 SNEGSKA (reference sequence).

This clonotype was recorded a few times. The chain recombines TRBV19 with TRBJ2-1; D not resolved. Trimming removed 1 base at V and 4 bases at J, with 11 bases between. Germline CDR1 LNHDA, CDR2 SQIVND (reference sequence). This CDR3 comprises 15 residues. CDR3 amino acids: CASSIVFQEYNEQFF. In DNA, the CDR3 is TGTGCCAGTAGTATAGTTTTTCAGGAATACAATGAGCAGTTCTTC.

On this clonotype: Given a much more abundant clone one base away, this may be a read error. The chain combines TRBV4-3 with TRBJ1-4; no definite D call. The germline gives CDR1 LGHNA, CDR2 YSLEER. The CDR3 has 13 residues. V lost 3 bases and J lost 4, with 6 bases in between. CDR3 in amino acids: CASSQNYNEKLFF. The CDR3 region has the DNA TGCGCCAGCAGCCAGAATTATAATGAAAAACTGTTTTTT.

The DNA of the CDR3 is TGTGCCATCAGTGAAACAGGGAACACTGAAGCTTTCTTT. This codes for CAISETGNTEAFF. The chain is built from TRBV10-3 and TRBJ1-1, with a possible D match to TRBD1 (5 bases). Looked up from germline, CDR1 is ENHRY and CDR2 is SYGVKD. The ends were cut back, 3 bases at V and 1 base at J, with 6 bases in the middle. This CDR3 comprises 13 residues.

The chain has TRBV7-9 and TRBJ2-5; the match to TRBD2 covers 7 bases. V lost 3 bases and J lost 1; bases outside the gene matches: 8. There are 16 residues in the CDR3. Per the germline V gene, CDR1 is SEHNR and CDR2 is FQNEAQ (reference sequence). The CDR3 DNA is TGTGCCAGCAGCTTCGAGCCGGGGGGAATCCAAGAGACCCAGTACTTC. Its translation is CASSFEPGGIQETQYF.

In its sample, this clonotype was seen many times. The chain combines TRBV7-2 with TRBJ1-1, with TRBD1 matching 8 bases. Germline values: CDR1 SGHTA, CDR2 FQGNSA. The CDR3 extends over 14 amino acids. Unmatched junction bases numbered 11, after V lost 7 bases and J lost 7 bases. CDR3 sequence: CASITGTGHGEAFF. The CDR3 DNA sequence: TGTGCCAGCATCACCGGGACAGGCCATGGTGAAGCTTTCTTT.

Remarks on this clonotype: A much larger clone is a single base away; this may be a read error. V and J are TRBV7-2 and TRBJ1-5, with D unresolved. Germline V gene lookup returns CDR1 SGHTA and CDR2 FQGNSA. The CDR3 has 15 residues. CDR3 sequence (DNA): TGTGCCAGCAGTCCTCTCCTATATAGCAAACAGCCCCAGCATTTT. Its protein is CASSPLLYSKQPQHF.

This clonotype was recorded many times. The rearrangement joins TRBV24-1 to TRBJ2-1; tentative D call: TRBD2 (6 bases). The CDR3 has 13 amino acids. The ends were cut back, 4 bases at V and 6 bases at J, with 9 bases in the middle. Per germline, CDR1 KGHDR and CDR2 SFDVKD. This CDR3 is CATSESGLNEQFF. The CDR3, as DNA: TGTGCCACCAGTGAGTCGGGACTCAATGAGCAGTTCTTC.

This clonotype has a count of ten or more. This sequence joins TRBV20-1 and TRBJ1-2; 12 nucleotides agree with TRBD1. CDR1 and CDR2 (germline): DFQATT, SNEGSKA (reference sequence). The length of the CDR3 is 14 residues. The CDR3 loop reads CRGQGQGARNGYTF. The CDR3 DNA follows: TGCAGGGGACAGGGACAGGGGGCGCGAAATGGCTACACCTTC.

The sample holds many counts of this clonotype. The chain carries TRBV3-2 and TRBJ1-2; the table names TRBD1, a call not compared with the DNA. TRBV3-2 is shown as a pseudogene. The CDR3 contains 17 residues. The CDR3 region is CASSLTSGTVQNYGYTF. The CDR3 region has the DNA TGTGCCAGCAGCCTTACTTCCGGGACAGTCCAGAACTATGGCTACACCTTC.

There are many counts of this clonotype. The CDR3 loop reads CSARDPSGGGDTQYF. In nucleotides, the CDR3 is TGCAGTGCTAGAGATCCCAGCGGGGGGGGAGATACGCAGTATTTT. The genes are TRBV20-1 and TRBJ2-3; 10 nucleotides line up with TRBD2. The CDR3 covers 15 residues. Germline CDR1 and CDR2: DFQATT and SNEGSKA (reference sequence). The J segment lost 5 bases and the V segment lost 0 bases, leaving 5 bases of the junction unmatched.

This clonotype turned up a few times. The CDR3: CASSQGKEVWNTIYF. The CDR3 nucleotides read TGTGCCAGCAGCCAAGGGAAGGAGGTATGGAACACCATATATTTT. The chain has TRBV3-1 and TRBJ1-3; D gene uncertain. Deletions cut 1 base from V and 7 bases from J, with 14 bases between. Germline CDR1 reads LGHDT; CDR2 reads YNNKEL (reference sequence). CDR3 length equals 15 residues.

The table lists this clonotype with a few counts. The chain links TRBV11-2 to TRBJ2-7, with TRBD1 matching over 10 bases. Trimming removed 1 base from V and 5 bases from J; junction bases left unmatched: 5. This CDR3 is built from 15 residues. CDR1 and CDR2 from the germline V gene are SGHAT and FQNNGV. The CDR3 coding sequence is TGTGCCAGCAGCTTAGGACAGGGGGCGATGAACGAGCAGTACTTC. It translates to CASSLGQGAMNEQYF.

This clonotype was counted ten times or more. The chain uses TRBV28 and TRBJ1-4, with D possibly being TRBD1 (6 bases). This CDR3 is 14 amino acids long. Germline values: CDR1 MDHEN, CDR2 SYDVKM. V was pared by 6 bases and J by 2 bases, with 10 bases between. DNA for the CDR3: TGTGCCAGCAGCCGGACAGATACTAATGAAAAACTGTTTTTT. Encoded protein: CASSRTDTNEKLFF.

CDR3 nucleotide sequence: TGTGCCAGCAGCCGATTTCAGGCCTACCGGGACGGCTTGAACACTGAAGCTTTCTTT. This sequence encodes CASSRFQAYRDGLNTEAFF. The J gene is TRBJ1-1, the V gene TRBV7-8; TRBD1 is a possible D gene (5 bases). V was trimmed by 5 bases and J by 0 bases, leaving 25 bases between them. From germline, CDR1 is SGHVS and CDR2 FQNEAQ. The CDR3 contains 19 residues.

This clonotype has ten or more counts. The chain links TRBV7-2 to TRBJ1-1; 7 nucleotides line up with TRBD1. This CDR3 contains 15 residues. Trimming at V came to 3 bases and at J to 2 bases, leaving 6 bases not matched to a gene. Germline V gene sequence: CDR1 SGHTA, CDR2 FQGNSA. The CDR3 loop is CASSFSGQANTEAFF. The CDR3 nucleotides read TGTGCCAGCAGCTTTTCCGGACAGGCTAACACTGAAGCTTTCTTT.